This TCR beta chain derives from a study of T cell responses to AZD1222 COVID-19 vaccine. Study-wide context: Some second doses came at about 4 weeks and others at about 12 weeks; these were pooled.

The germline gives CDR1 MNHEY, CDR2 SVGAGI. The J segment lost 3 bases and the V segment lost 6 bases, leaving 7 bases of the junction unmatched. The CDR3 length is 14 residues. Some clones are missing from TCRdb's copy, which holds only in-frame ones; the method was immunoSEQ multiplex PCR. The table has 95,000 to 120,000 clones, about 86% seen once. The sample in question was peripheral blood, obtained on day 0 of AZD1222 vaccination. The chain combines TRBV6-5 with TRBJ1-2; 7 bases fit TRBD1. This receptor was identified in an adult in good health. The CDR3 DNA reads TGTGCCAGCAGCGGATGGACAGGCGACTATGGCTACACCTTC. It codes for CASSGWTGDYGYTF.